Sequencing of this T cell receptor (beta chain) was carried out in a study of cytomegalovirus exposure and HLA in healthy donors. Germline V gene lookup returns CDR1 SQVTM and CDR2 ANQGSEA. The CDR3 runs to 15 residues. With V trimmed by 6 bases and J by 2 bases, 9 bases remained unmatched. Primers: 60 Vbeta forward and 13 Jbeta reverse. Only in-frame clones appear in the TCRdb table, and some are missing; sequencing was by immunoSEQ multiplex PCR. The sample lists 100,000 or so clones, approximately 72% occurring once. The sequence was obtained from a man aged 25 to 45 in good health and CMV-seronegative. The chain combines TRBV29-1 with TRBJ2-1; 8 bases line up with TRBD2. Sequencing was carried out using PBMCs. CDR3 amino acids: CSVTLAGRTYNEQFF. CDR3 nucleotides: TGCAGCGTCACCTTAGCGGGAAGGACCTACAATGAGCAGTTCTTC.